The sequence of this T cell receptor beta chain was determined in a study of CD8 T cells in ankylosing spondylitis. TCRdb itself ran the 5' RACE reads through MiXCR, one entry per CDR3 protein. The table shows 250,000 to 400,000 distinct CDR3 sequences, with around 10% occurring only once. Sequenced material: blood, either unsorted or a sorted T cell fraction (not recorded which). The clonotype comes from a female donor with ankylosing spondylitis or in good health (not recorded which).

CDR3 DNA: TGTGCCAGCAGCCCCATGGTAGGGTTGTATGGCTACACCTTC. Translating gives CASSPMVGLYGYTF. V gene TRBV12-3 or TRBV12-4 combines with J gene TRBJ1-2; D gene unclear. CDR3 length: 14 residues. The ends were cut back, 6 bases at V and 5 bases at J, with 16 bases in the middle.